This TCR beta chain was recovered during a study of control samples from healthy donors and cancer patients. Looked up from germline, CDR1 is MNHEY and CDR2 is SVGAGI. The V end was cut by 4 bases, the J end by 0 bases, with 10 bases between. CDR3 length equals 16 residues. Sequencing used immunoSEQ multiplex PCR; TCRdb keeps in-frame clones, though not all of them. The data contain fewer than 200,000 clones, roughly 94% of them singletons. Sequenced sample: PBMCs. The V gene is TRBV6-5, the J gene TRBJ1-6, with D unresolved. The receptor was isolated from a man aged 55 to 70 with colorectal cancer. The CDR3 is CASSFIVNSYNSPLHF. The CDR3, as DNA: TGTGCCAGCAGTTTTATTGTTAACTCCTATAATTCACCCCTCCACTTT.